The rows below give T cell receptor beta chains drawn from one sample of a study of vaccination effects on CD4 cells after COVID-19. TCRdb's copy holds only in-frame clones and misses some; the assay was immunoSEQ multiplex PCR. The repertoire has tens of thousands of clones, roughly 73% of them found once; the top ten carry 0.95% to 1.5%. For these TCRs, the target antigens are not known. The sample was CD4+ T cells from PBMCs cultured with HCoV-229E spike peptides, taken after COVID-19 vaccination. These TCRs come from a human donor who received a COVID-19 vaccine. CDR3s include the opening cysteine and the closing phenylalanine or tryptophan. A D gene is named only where the DNA matches it firmly. A clone size is listed for some rows: how often the clone was seen (once, few, many), or a class if it is expanded.

>NA|TRBJ2-2|NA|TRBV6-4
TGTGCCAGCAGTGAACGGCGGGACAGCAACACCGGGGAGCTGTTTTTT
CASSERRDSNTGELFF
>TRBD1|TRBJ1-2|NA|TRBV6-5
TGTGCCAGCAGTTACTCGGGGACAGGAGAGTATGGCTACACCTTC
CASSYSGTGEYGYTF
>TRBD1|TRBJ1-4|NA|TRBV18
TGTGCCAGCTCTCCCTCGACAGGGACGTTGGTAGAAAAACTGTTTTTT
CASSPSTGTLVEKLFF
>NA|TRBJ2-5|NA|TRBV25-1
TGTGCCAGCAGTGAATCGGCAGGAAGGACCCAGTACTTC
CASSESAGRTQYF
>NA|TRBJ1-6|few|TRBV15
TGTGCCACCAGCAGAGATGGAGGGAATTCACCCCTCCACTTT
CATSRDGGNSPLHF
>NA|TRBJ1-2|NA|TRBV9
TGTGCCAGCGGGGCTAAGGGTGGATATGGCTACACCTTC
CASGAKGGYGYTF
>NA|TRBJ1-1|few|TRBV18
TGTGCCAGCTCAGGGGATAACACTGAAGCTTTCTTT
CASSGDNTEAFF
>NA|TRBJ1-3|few|TRBV11-3
TGTGCCAGCAGCTCTGCGGATGGAAACACCATATATTTT
CASSSADGNTIYF
>NA|TRBJ2-5|NA|TRBV2
TGTGCCAGCAGTCGACAGGGACTCCCAGAGACCCAGTACTTC
CASSRQGLPETQYF
>TRBD1|TRBJ1-5|few|TRBV10-2
TGCGCCTCCGGAGGGGACAGAATTAAGCCCCAGCATTTT
CASGGDRIKPQHF
>NA|TRBJ1-3|NA|TRBV10-2
TGCGCCAGCAGCAGGGAAAACACCATATATTTT
CASSRENTIYF